The sequence of this T cell receptor (beta chain) was determined in a study of OX40 agonist ivuxolimab in advanced cancers. Overall study: Patients in the trial were receiving intravenous ivuxolimab every 2 weeks, at doses of 0.01 to 10 mg/kg.

Some clones are missing from TCRdb's copy, which holds only in-frame ones; the method was immunoSEQ multiplex PCR. Among 52,000 or so clones listed, 70% to 90% were seen once. This clone was seen more than once but under ten times. The antigen is unknown. Germline values: CDR1 SGHDN, CDR2 FVKESK. The V end lost 5 bases, the J end lost 6 bases, and 16 bases lay between the germline ends. The CDR3 contains 14 residues. Study results and caveats: It was not determined which antigens were specifically recognized by the peripheral T cells that had undergone clonal expansion.

J is TRBJ1-2 and V is TRBV14, with D perhaps matching TRBD1 (6 bases). Source: CD4+ or CD8+ T cells sorted from blood, taken in a trial of the OX40 agonist ivuxolimab. The TCR sequence derives from an adult with an advanced solid tumor such as melanoma, head and neck, liver or kidney cancer. The CDR3 DNA reads as TGTGCCAGCAGCGCCGACAGGTCCCCGGATGGCTACACCTTC. Its translation is CASSADRSPDGYTF.